This record covers a single TCR beta chain. Its antigen is as yet unknown. An approximately 210 ng quantity of DNA, 25,000 to 30,000 T cell genomes, went into the sorted-subset replicate PCRs. Profiled with immunoSEQ multiplex PCR; TCRdb holds only in-frame clones, not every one. The repertoire holds approximately 95,000 clones, with less than 80% as singletons. This sample is part of a study of shared clonotypes between healthy human individuals. General study points: Naive subsets generally exceeded memory subsets in estimated richness. Non-shared clonotypes had lower generation probabilities than those shared by all four donors.

In germline, CDR1 is SEHNR, CDR2 FQNEAQ (reference sequence). V trimming: 5 bases; J trimming: 9 bases; junction bases outside the gene matches: 9. This CDR3 spans 16 amino acids. The TCR originated in a man aged 30-40 years in good health. Specimen: memory CD8+ T cells sorted from blood. Subset: CD45RO+ cells pooled with CCR7-negative TemRA cells. The chain couples TRBV7-9 to TRBJ2-1; 14 bases match TRBD2. In nucleotides, the CDR3 is TGTGCCAGCAGCGAGCCGACTAGCGGGAGGGCGGGTGAGCAGTTCTTC. This translates into CASSEPTSGRAGEQFF.